This T cell receptor (beta chain) emerged from a study of blood T cell repertoires in COVID-19. Study-wide background: Acute and convalescent COVID-19 specimens originated in the United States, Italy and Spain. Sample material is recorded as cDNA or gDNA derived from T cells, B-cell-depleted T cells, or PBMCs.

V dropped 4 bases and J dropped 8 bases, with 11 bases sitting between them. There are 12 residues in the CDR3. In the study's own analysis: Amplifying reference gene primers gave estimates of nucleated cell counts. Assay: immunoSEQ multiplex PCR; the TCRdb copy retains only in-frame clones and omits some. For V, J and clone size, that table is used; D and trimming come from the DNA. The table records 150,000 to 160,000 clones, about 80% of them present only once. The sequencing sample was made of peripheral blood. The sequence came from a man in his 60s with acute or convalescent COVID-19. V gene TRBV23-1 combines with J gene TRBJ1-2; D is ambiguous. TRBV23-1 is recorded as an ORF, its role being uncertain. CDR3 sequence reads: CASSLGGRGYTF. The CDR3 nucleotides are TGCGCCAGCAGTCTAGGCGGCCGAGGCTACACCTTC.